This TCR beta chain was documented in a study of T-cell reconstitution after alpha-beta-depleted transplantation in children. Regarding the study as a whole: Some patients' high day-60 TCRbeta diversity was traced to surviving recipient T cells and thymic progenitors. The origin of alpha-beta T cells about two months after transplant was reportedly several hundred expanded graft clones. Once a year had passed after transplant, T-cell counts and diversity came mostly from newly produced T cells.

It was with unique molecular identifiers that the TCRbeta library was prepared. TCRdb reanalysed the PCR reads using MiXCR and keeps one entry per CDR3 protein. The sample records under 250,000 distinct CDR3 sequences, about 24% being singletons. Trimming at V came to 3 bases and at J to 3 bases, leaving 6 bases not matched to a gene. The germline gives CDR1 SGDLS, CDR2 YYNGEE. The CDR3 runs 14 residues. This clonotype was counted only a few times. Its matching antigen is unknown. This clonotype was obtained from a female patient between 2 and 10 years old who had a stem cell transplant for congenital amegakaryocytic thrombocytopenia, so the T cells may come from the graft donor. Sample: PBMCs, mostly from graft donor cells, taken 360 days after TCRalphabeta/CD19-depleted stem cell transplant. This rearrangement joins TRBV9 to TRBJ2-7; TRBD1 matches at 7 bases. The CDR3 coding sequence is TGTGCCAGCAGCGAAGGACAGGACAGCTACGAGCAGTACTTC. This codes for CASSEGQDSYEQYF.